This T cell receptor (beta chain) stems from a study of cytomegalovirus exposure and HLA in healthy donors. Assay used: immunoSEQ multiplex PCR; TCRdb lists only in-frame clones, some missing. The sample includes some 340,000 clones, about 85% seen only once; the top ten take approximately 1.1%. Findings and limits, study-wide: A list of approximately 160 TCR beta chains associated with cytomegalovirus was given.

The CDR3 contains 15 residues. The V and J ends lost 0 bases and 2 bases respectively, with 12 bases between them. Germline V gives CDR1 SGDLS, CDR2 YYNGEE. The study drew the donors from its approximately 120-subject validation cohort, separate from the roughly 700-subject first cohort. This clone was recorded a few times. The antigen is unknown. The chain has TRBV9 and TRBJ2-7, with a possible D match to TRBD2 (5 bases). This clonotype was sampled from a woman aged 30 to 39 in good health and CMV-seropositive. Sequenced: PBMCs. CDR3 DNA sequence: TGTGCCAGCAGCGTAGCGGGGTCCAGCGCCTACGAGCAGTACTTC. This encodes CASSVAGSSAYEQYF.